The sequence of this T cell receptor (beta chain) was determined in a study of T cells in Graves' hyperthyroidism and ophthalmopathy. Amplification of TCR beta CDR3 regions used RNA as the template. The HTBI primer set drove a first-round RT-PCR of the TCR CDR3. TCRdb independently ran MiXCR on the multiplex PCR reads; one entry per CDR3 protein. Seen here are about 660,000 distinct CDR3 sequences, 45% observed once, and the top ten hold more than 7%. The CDR3 is made up of 12 amino acids. Trimming pared 6 bases from V and 9 bases from J, leaving 17 bases between. CDR1 and CDR2 (germline): DFQATT, SNEGSKA (reference sequence).

Material for sequencing was peripheral blood or thyroid tissue (not recorded which). The chain uses TRBV20-1 and TRBJ2-5, with unresolved D. This TCR came from an adult man with Graves' disease, either hyperthyroidism or ophthalmopathy (not recorded which). CDR3 residues: CSAPGRQRAQYF. The CDR3 DNA follows: TGCAGTGCACCGGGTCGACAAAGGGCCCAGTACTTC.